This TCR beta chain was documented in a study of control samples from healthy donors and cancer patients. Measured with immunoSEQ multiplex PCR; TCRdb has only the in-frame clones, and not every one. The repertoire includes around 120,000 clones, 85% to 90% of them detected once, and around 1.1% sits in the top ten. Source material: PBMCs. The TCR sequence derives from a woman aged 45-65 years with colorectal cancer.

CDR3 in amino acids: CASSLGLAGNEQFF. The CDR3 nucleotides are TGTGCCAGCAGCTTAGGACTAGCAGGCAATGAGCAGTTCTTC. V is TRBV11-2 and J is TRBJ2-1, with TRBD2 matching 7 bases. The J segment lost 6 bases and the V segment lost 1 base, leaving 3 bases of the junction unmatched. In germline, CDR1 is SGHAT, CDR2 FQNNGV. The CDR3 totals 14 residues.